The sequence of this TCR beta chain was determined in a study of blood T cell repertoires in COVID-19. Sequencing was performed with immunoSEQ multiplex PCR; in TCRdb, only in-frame clones are kept and a portion is missing. The sample lists approximately 300,000 clones, around 84% seen once, with under 2% in the top ten. Study members were between about 18 and 100 years old and lived in around 24 US regions. CDR1 and CDR2 from the germline V gene are MNHEY and SMNVEV (reference sequence). The CDR3 has 15 amino acids. With 7 bases clipped from V and 1 base from J, the junction kept 10 bases outside the gene matches.

Sample: PBMCs or T cells enriched from blood (not recorded which). The TCR originated in a woman under 40 who had been exposed to COVID-19. The chain employs TRBV27 and TRBJ2-7; TRBD2 matches at 7 bases. The chain's CDR3 is CASNPSPSGSYEQYF. The CDR3 DNA is TGTGCCAGCAACCCATCACCTAGCGGTTCCTACGAGCAGTACTTC.